This TCR beta chain was retrieved from a study of cytomegalovirus exposure and HLA in healthy donors. General study findings and limits: TCR sequences were mostly rare, though some public TCRs occurred in many donors. According to the study, 150 to 200 TCR beta chains were cytomegalovirus-associated.

Despite likely unrecorded immune exposures, the donors were nominally healthy at the time of sampling. Per the germline V gene, CDR1 is SGHRS and CDR2 is YFSETQ. V dropped 0 bases and J dropped 5; count of bases not matched to a gene: 3. This CDR3 contains 16 residues. Details on this clone: Its antigen is undetermined.

Primers: 60 Vbeta forward and 13 Jbeta reverse. TCRdb's copy holds only in-frame clones and misses some; the assay was immunoSEQ multiplex PCR. With roughly 100,000 clones in the sample, the ten largest clones hold 3.5%. This TCR came from a man aged 40-49 years in good health and CMV-seronegative. Specimen: PBMCs. The chain recombines TRBV5-1 with TRBJ2-2; 11 bases are a match to TRBD1. The CDR3 protein is CASSLAGTGGTGELFF. CDR3 DNA sequence: TGCGCCAGCAGCTTGGCCGGGACAGGGGGTACCGGGGAGCTGTTTTTT.